The clone carrying this T cell receptor (beta chain) was detected only a few times. Its antigen remains unidentified. The length of the CDR3 is 14 residues. Unmatched junction bases numbered 6, after V lost 4 bases and J lost 7 bases. CDR1 is MNHEY and CDR2 is SVGEGT in the germline V gene. This entry comes from a study of Graves' ophthalmopathy and Graves' hyperthyroidism. Study-level results: Ophthalmopathy cases were distinguished from stable hyperthyroidism by a 13-signature model, reaching 85% to 90% sensitivity and around 80% specificity.

The TCR beta CDR3 regions underwent amplification from RNA transcripts. HTBI-primed first-round RT-PCR preceded second-round multiplex PCR. TCRdb called the multiplex PCR reads again in MiXCR, with one record for every CDR3 protein. Among fewer than 250,000 distinct CDR3 sequences listed, roughly 29% were seen once. The chain has TRBV6-2 or TRBV6-3 and TRBJ2-7, with 11 positions matching TRBD1. This TCR was recovered from a man between 45 and 60 years old with Graves' ophthalmopathy. What was sequenced was peripheral blood. The CDR3 nucleotides are TGTGCCAGCAGTTCGGGACAGGGGGTGAGTGAGCAGTACTTC. It specifies CASSSGQGVSEQYF.